These 15 T cell receptor beta chains originate from one sample sequenced in a study of OX40 agonist ivuxolimab in advanced cancers. Assay used: immunoSEQ multiplex PCR; TCRdb lists only in-frame clones, some missing. The repertoire includes about 84,000 clones, around 84% of them detected once, and about 2.5% sits in the top ten. The sequencing here drew on CD4+ or CD8+ T cells sorted from blood, taken in a trial of the OX40 agonist ivuxolimab. All receptors come from an adult with an advanced solid tumor such as melanoma, head and neck, liver or kidney cancer.

The rearrangement uses TRBV2 and TRBJ1-6, with 9 nucleotides matching TRBD1. This CDR3 has 14 residues. The J segment lost 9 bases and the V segment lost 3 bases, leaving 3 bases of the junction unmatched. Germline CDR1 is SNHLY and CDR2 is FYNNEI. CDR3: CASSEDRGGSPLHF. CDR3 nucleotide sequence: TGTGCCAGCAGTGAGGACAGGGGTGGTTCACCCCTCCACTTT.

The chain carries TRBV7-9 and TRBJ2-4; no definite D call. The CDR3 consists of 14 residues. The V and J ends lost 2 bases and 5 bases respectively, with 10 bases between them. CDR1 SEHNR and CDR2 FQNEAQ come from the germline V gene (reference sequence). CDR3 in DNA: TGTGCCAGCAGCTTATCCGGCCCGGAAAACATTCAGTACTTC. Translation gives CASSLSGPENIQYF.

The chain is built from TRBV15 and TRBJ2-1; D gene uncertain. In germline, CDR1 is LNHNV, CDR2 YYDKDF (reference sequence). Trimming removed 1 base from V and 5 bases from J, with 3 bases in between. There are 12 residues in the CDR3. CDR3 coding DNA: TGTGCCACCAGCAGAGCCAACAATGAGCAGTTCTTC. Translated: CATSRANNEQFF.

This rearrangement joins TRBV11-2 to TRBJ2-3; 11 nucleotides align to TRBD2. Germline V CDR1 and CDR2: SGHAT, FQNNGV. This CDR3 contains 16 residues. V lost 3 bases to trimming and J lost 5 bases; unmatched junction nucleotides: 7. The CDR3 protein is CASSFAGTSGGDTQYF. The CDR3 region has the DNA TGTGCCAGCAGCTTTGCCGGGACTAGCGGAGGAGATACGCAGTATTTT.

This sequence joins TRBV7-2 and TRBJ2-1, with D perhaps TRBD1 (5 bases). This CDR3 spans 15 amino acids. Trimming shortened V by 5 bases and J by 3 bases, and 14 bases separated the two germline ends. CDR1 and CDR2 (germline): SGHTA, FQGNSA. The CDR3 sequence is CASSRSQVFYNEQFF. The CDR3 bases are TGTGCCAGCAGCCGATCACAGGTTTTCTACAATGAGCAGTTCTTC.

The genes are TRBV21-1 and TRBJ1-5; TRBD1, as called in the table, went unchecked against the DNA. TRBV21-1 is classified as a pseudogene. The CDR3 has 15 residues. The CDR3 DNA reads as TGTGCCAGCAGCAAAGCGAGGACAGGGAATCAGCCCCAGCATTTT. Amino acids: CASSKARTGNQPQHF.

The chain employs TRBV29-1 and TRBJ2-2; maybe TRBD1 (6 bases). Trimming left V 2 bases short and J 6 bases short, with 7 bases between. The CDR3 loop spans 12 amino acids. Germline V lookup: CDR1 SQVTM, CDR2 ANQGSEA. CDR3 nucleotide sequence: TGCAGCGTTGAAACAGGGTCCGGGGAGCTGTTTTTT. Residues: CSVETGSGELFF.

V is TRBV6-5 and J is TRBJ1-1, with 7 bases fitting TRBD1. Trimming at V came to 2 bases and at J to 8 bases, leaving 5 bases not matched to a gene. CDR1 is MNHEY and CDR2 is SVGAGI in the germline V gene. The CDR3 has 13 residues. CDR3 in amino acids: CASSYPGTEEAFF. CDR3 nucleotides: TGTGCCAGCAGTTACCCCGGGACAGAAGAAGCTTTCTTT.

This sequence joins TRBV9 and TRBJ2-1, with TRBD2 matching over 8 bases. The CDR3 extends over 16 amino acids. V lost 0 bases, J lost 0 bases, and 2 bases stayed unmatched. Germline CDR1 and CDR2: SGDLS and YYNGEE. The CDR3 spells CASSVGGGSSYNEQFF. CDR3 DNA sequence: TGTGCCAGCAGCGTAGGCGGGGGGAGCTCCTACAATGAGCAGTTCTTC. Supplemented by reference TRBV9 and TRBJ2-1, the full variable domain reads DSGVTQTPKHLITATGQRVTLRCSPRSGDLSVYWYQQSLDQGLQFLIQYYNGEERAKGNILERFSAQQFPDLHSELNLSSLELGDSALYFCASSVGGGSSYNEQFFGPGTRLTVL.

This clone occurred a few times. The chain carries TRBV7-2 and TRBJ2-5; possibly TRBD2 for D (5 bases). This CDR3 has 11 amino acids. In germline, CDR1 is SGHTA, CDR2 FQGNSA. V was trimmed by 7 bases and J by 4 bases, leaving 7 bases between them. CDR3 sequence (DNA): TGTGCCAGCAAGAGGGCAGAGACCCAGTACTTC. Translation: CASKRAETQYF.

This chain joins TRBV10-2 and TRBJ1-2; 7 bases agree with TRBD1. Germline trimming cut 9 bases from V and 4 bases from J; bases unmatched to any gene: 17. This CDR3 has 16 residues. The V gene's germline CDR1 is WSHSY and CDR2 SAAADI. CDR3 bases: TGCGCCAGTAGAGGTAGGGGGCCCGAACTTTCCTATGGCTACACCTTC. It encodes CASRGRGPELSYGYTF.

This chain uses TRBV7-8 with TRBJ2-3; D gene ambiguous. Germline CDR1 and CDR2: SGHVS and FQNEAQ. The CDR3 has 11 residues. V lost 3 bases and J 2 bases, leaving 0 bases between the germline ends. The CDR3 loop is CASSFTDTQYF. DNA of the CDR3: TGTGCCAGCAGCTTCACAGATACGCAGTATTTT.

This chain connects TRBV7-2 to TRBJ2-5, with D perhaps matching TRBD1 (5 bases). Germline V gives CDR1 SGHTA, CDR2 FQGNSA. The CDR3 spans 12 residues. V was pared by 5 bases and J by 5 bases, with 9 bases between. The CDR3 coding sequence is TGTGCCAGCAGCACAAACAGGGAGACCCAGTACTTC. Amino acids: CASSTNRETQYF. Full variable domain (missing parts from reference TRBV7-2 and TRBJ2-5): GAGVSQSPSNKVTEKGKDVELRCDPISGHTALYWYRQSLGQGLEFLIYFQGNSAPDKSGLPSDRFSAERTGGSVSTLTIQRTQQEDSAVYLCASSTNRETQYFGPGTRLLVL.

The chain combines TRBV28 with TRBJ1-3, with D unresolved. This CDR3 is 14 amino acids long. Trimming stripped 6 bases from V and 0 bases from J, with 9 bases between. From germline, CDR1 is MDHEN and CDR2 SYDVKM. The CDR3 protein is CASRGFSSGNTIYF. The CDR3 coding sequence is TGTGCCAGCAGGGGCTTCTCCTCTGGAAACACCATATATTTT.

This clone was seen a few times. This chain joins TRBV6-1 and TRBJ1-2; D is ambiguous. The length of the CDR3 is 10 residues. In germline, CDR1 is MNHNS, CDR2 SASEGT. V was clipped by 6 bases and J by 5 bases, with 4 bases between them. The CDR3 is CASREYGYTF. The DNA for the CDR3 is TGTGCCAGCAGGGAATATGGCTACACCTTC.